This entry lists 12 T cell receptor beta chains sequenced from one sample in a study of blood T cell repertoires in COVID-19. Profiled with immunoSEQ multiplex PCR; TCRdb holds only in-frame clones, not every one. The sample has 150,000 to 200,000 clones; around four fifths are singletons. Material for sequencing was peripheral blood. The receptors originated from a woman older than 75 with COVID-19, enrolled during active disease.

This chain joins TRBV6-1 and TRBJ2-1, with TRBD2 matching 8 bases. Germline CDR1 and CDR2: MNHNS and SASEGT. With 2 bases clipped from V and 8 bases from J, the junction kept 23 bases outside the gene matches. This CDR3 is built from 20 residues. CDR3 nucleotides: TGTGCCAGCAGTGAACGTTTACTAGCGGAGGCGTCCTCATCTGTCTATGAGCAGTTCTTC. The encoded protein is CASSERLLAEASSSVYEQFF.

The CDR3 reads CASVREKGTEAFF. The CDR3 DNA reads TGTGCCAGCGTCAGGGAAAAGGGGACTGAAGCTTTCTTT. This sequence joins TRBV2 and TRBJ1-1; the D gene is possibly TRBD1 (5 bases). Germline V gives CDR1 SNHLY, CDR2 FYNNEI. CDR3 length equals 13 residues. V lost 8 bases to trimming and J lost 5 bases, with 15 bases between them.

This chain uses TRBV6-5 with TRBJ1-5; no clear D gene. The CDR3 has 14 residues. CDR1 is MNHEY and CDR2 is SVGAGI in the germline V gene. Trimming took off 2 bases at V and 0 bases at J, with 5 bases between the two ends. The CDR3 DNA sequence: TGTGCCAGCAGTTACGACTATAGCAATCAGCCCCAGCATTTT. Protein product: CASSYDYSNQPQHF.

The V gene is TRBV3-1 (or the pseudogene TRBV3-2), the J gene TRBJ2-5; possible D gene TRBD2, 6 bases. Germline V gives CDR1 LGHDT, CDR2 YNNKEL (reference sequence). The CDR3 contains 13 residues. Trimming shortened V by 5 bases and J by 5 bases, and 12 bases separated the two germline ends. DNA of the CDR3: TGTGCCAGCAGCGGACGCCGGGGGGAGACCCAGTACTTC. Protein: CASSGRRGETQYF.

The chain uses TRBV18 and TRBJ2-7, with unresolved D. There are 13 residues in the CDR3. V dropped 3 bases and J dropped 7 bases, with 13 bases sitting between them. CDR1 is KGHSH and CDR2 is LQKENI in the germline V gene. CDR3 protein: CASSPTEQKEQYF. The CDR3 DNA is TGTGCCAGCTCACCGACGGAGCAGAAAGAGCAGTACTTC.

V gene TRBV24-1 combines with J gene TRBJ2-1, with 7 bases lining up with TRBD1. After removal of 9 bases from V and 6 bases from J, the junction contained 7 bases not matched to a gene. This CDR3 has 13 residues. Germline loops: CDR1 KGHDR, CDR2 SFDVKD. Written as DNA, the CDR3 is TGTGCCACCGGACAGGTAGGGACCAATGAGCAGTTCTTC. Translated, it gives CATGQVGTNEQFF.

V gene TRBV29-1 combines with J gene TRBJ1-1, with D unclear. The CDR3 loop spans 15 amino acids. Germline CDR1 SQVTM, CDR2 ANQGSEA. The V gene lost 5 bases and the J gene lost 3 bases, with 19 bases spanning the gap. The DNA for the CDR3 is TGCAGCGTTCGCCTTTTGTTACTCCGGGACACTGAAGCTTTCTTT. It translates to CSVRLLLLRDTEAFF.

This chain uses TRBV9 with TRBJ1-4; 9 bases align to TRBD1. CDR3 length: 15 amino acids. Germline values: CDR1 SGDLS, CDR2 YYNGEE. The V segment lost 2 bases and the J segment 10 bases; nucleotides outside the gene matches: 9. The CDR3 region has the DNA TGTGCCAGCAGCGTCGGGGACAGGGCGGGTGGAAAACTGTTTTTT. This translates into CASSVGDRAGGKLFF.

J is TRBJ1-6 and V is TRBV18, with a tentative D call TRBD1 (5 bases). Per germline, CDR1 KGHSH and CDR2 LQKENI. The CDR3 runs to 15 residues. Trimming left V 1 base short and J 5 bases short, with 9 bases between. The chain's CDR3 is CASSPQTADNSPLHF. In DNA, the CDR3 is TGTGCCAGCTCACCACAGACAGCCGATAATTCACCCCTCCACTTT. The variable domain in full, completed from reference TRBV18 and TRBJ1-6, reads NAGVMQNPRHLVRRRGQEARLRCSPMKGHSHVYWYRQLPEEGLKFMVYLQKENIIDESGMPKERFSAEFPKEGPSILRIQQVVRGDSAAYFCASSPQTADNSPLHFGNGTRLTVT.

A remark on this clone: One end of the junction fails to match germline, which may point to a read error. The chain is built from TRBV3-1 (or the pseudogene TRBV3-2) and TRBJ2-3, with D perhaps TRBD2 (6 bases). CDR3 size: 13 residues. Germline CDR1 LGHDT, CDR2 YNNKEL (reference sequence). The CDR3 spells CASSQEEGTSLHF. CDR3 DNA sequence: TGTGCCAGCAGCCAAGAGGAAGGGACTTCTCTTCATTTT.

V is TRBV7-3 and J is TRBJ2-2, with TRBD2 matching over 9 bases. The germline gives CDR1 SGHTA, CDR2 FQGTGA. CDR3 length: 16 amino acids. The trim removed 3 bases at V and 5 bases at J, leaving 7 bases unmatched. DNA of the CDR3: TGTGCCAGCAGCTTCCAGCGGGGGGCGGAGACCGGGGAGCTGTTTTTT. Translation gives CASSFQRGAETGELFF.

CDR3 sequence: CASSQGNPIDSPLHF. CDR3 in DNA: TGTGCCAGCAGCCAGGGAAATCCAATTGATTCACCCCTCCACTTT. The chain carries TRBV2 and TRBJ1-6; a possible D gene is TRBD1 (5 bases). Germline lookup yields CDR1 SNHLY and CDR2 FYNNEI. CDR3 length: 15 amino acids. Between the trimmed V and J ends, which lost 6 bases and 8 bases, there was a span of 17 bases.